This TCR beta chain originates from a study of T cells in Graves' hyperthyroidism and ophthalmopathy. Overall study results and limits: Median prediction lead before ophthalmopathy onset was 6.5 months with the model.

This clonotype was seen ten or more times. What it binds is unknown. Pregnant or lactating patients were excluded, as were those with uncontrolled infection or other autoimmune disease. The study based diagnoses on clinical symptoms, serum thyroxine and TRAb, thyroid ultrasound and orbital computed tomography. Amplification of TCR beta CDR3 regions was performed using RNA transcripts as template. HTBI primers were the set used in a first-round RT-PCR of the TCR CDR3. MiXCR, applied by TCRdb to the multiplex PCR reads, yields one record per CDR3 protein. The table includes more than 500,000 distinct CDR3 sequences, roughly 45% detected once. This CDR3 spans 13 amino acids. CDR1 is SQVTM, CDR2 ANQGSEA, per germline. V shed 7 bases and J 2 bases; nucleotides not matched to a gene: 6.

Sequenced sample: peripheral blood or thyroid tissue (not recorded which). V usage is TRBV29-1 and J usage is TRBJ2-7; TRBD1 matches at 9 bases. This receptor was obtained from an adult woman with Graves' disease, either hyperthyroidism or ophthalmopathy (not recorded which). The CDR3 bases are TGCAGCGCTGCCAGGACAGGGGCCTACGAGCAGTACTTC. Its protein is CSAARTGAYEQYF.